What follows are 21 T cell receptor beta chains derived from one specimen sequenced in a study of shared clonotypes between healthy human individuals. The data were produced by immunoSEQ multiplex PCR, yet TCRdb's version contains in-frame clones alone and is incomplete. Counted here are around 620,000 clones, about 95% occurring once; the ten biggest clones make up around 0.11%. CD45RO negativity and positive selection for CCR7 defined naive CD8 cells, a population that excluded terminally differentiated effector memory CD45RA+ cells. The material sequenced was naive CD8+ T cells sorted from blood. All receptors come from a woman in her thirties in good health.

CDR3 in amino acids: CASSSRVVEKLFF. CDR3 coding DNA: TGTGCCAGCAGTTCCAGGGTCGTTGAAAAACTGTTTTTT. The rearrangement links TRBV28 to TRBJ1-4; the D gene is possibly TRBD1 (5 bases). V was shortened by 4 bases and J by 7 bases, with 10 bases between the two germline ends. Germline CDR1 and CDR2: MDHEN and SYDVKM. This CDR3 spans 13 amino acids.

The V gene is TRBV4-1, the J gene TRBJ2-7, with 11 bases lining up with TRBD2. CDR1 is MGHRA and CDR2 is YSYEKL in the germline V gene. The CDR3 runs to 19 residues. V trimming: 1 base; J trimming: 4 bases; junction bases outside the gene matches: 15. CDR3 residues: CASSQVPGLAESPGYEQYF. The CDR3 coding sequence is TGCGCCAGCAGCCAAGTCCCGGGACTAGCGGAGTCACCAGGTTACGAGCAGTACTTC.

The J gene is TRBJ2-1, the V gene TRBV28; weak D call: TRBD2 (5 bases). Germline V gives CDR1 MDHEN, CDR2 SYDVKM. This CDR3 spans 14 amino acids. V lost 8 bases, J lost 9 bases, and 20 bases lay in between. As DNA, the CDR3 is TGTGCCAGCCGCCCCGACTCGCCTCGGGGTGAGCAGTTCTTC. It encodes CASRPDSPRGEQFF.

The chain is built from TRBV11-2 and TRBJ2-1; D is uncertain. V was shortened by 4 bases and J by 3 bases, with 16 bases between the two germline ends. The CDR3 consists of 16 residues. CDR1 and CDR2 from the germline V gene are SGHAT and FQNNGV. CDR3 coding DNA: TGTGCCAGCAGCTCCATGGGCGACCTAGACTACAATGAGCAGTTCTTC. Translation gives CASSSMGDLDYNEQFF.

This sequence joins TRBV28 and TRBJ2-7; D unresolved. The CDR3 is 13 residues long. Germline CDR1 and CDR2: MDHEN and SYDVKM. Trimming removed 3 bases at V and 5 bases at J, with 11 bases between. CDR3 in amino acids: CASSFSPQNEQYF. The CDR3 region has the DNA TGTGCCAGCAGTTTTTCCCCCCAGAACGAGCAGTACTTC.

The V gene is TRBV7-8, the J gene TRBJ1-2, with TRBD1 as a possible D gene (6 bases). The CDR3 length is 15 residues. Trimming removed 4 bases from V and 3 bases from J, with 15 bases in between. CDR1 is SGHVS and CDR2 is FQNEAQ in the germline V gene. The CDR3 region is CASSSTGSSYYGYTF. The DNA for the CDR3 is TGTGCCAGCAGCTCAACAGGGTCTAGTTACTATGGCTACACCTTC.

As DNA, the CDR3 is TGTGCCAGCAGCGAATCCGGGACCACCTTTCTGTTTTTT. It yields the protein CASSESGTTFLFF. The chain employs TRBV6-1 and TRBJ1-4, with a possible D match to TRBD1 (5 bases). The CDR3 contains 13 residues. The V gene lost 6 bases and the J gene lost 14 bases, with 19 bases spanning the gap. The germline V gene has CDR1 MNHNS and CDR2 SASEGT.

The chain uses TRBV13 and TRBJ2-2; TRBD2 is a possible D gene (6 bases). Germline CDR1 and CDR2: PRHDT and FYEKMQ (reference sequence). Trimming stripped 2 bases from V and 4 bases from J, with 14 bases between. This CDR3 has 16 amino acids. CDR3: CASSLFSGGGTGELFF. The CDR3 bases are TGTGCCAGCAGCTTATTTAGCGGAGGCGGCACCGGGGAGCTGTTTTTT.

The gene calls are TRBV5-1 and TRBJ2-1; 10 nucleotides match TRBD2. The V segment lost 4 bases and the J segment 5 bases; nucleotides outside the gene matches: 6. CDR1 and CDR2 (germline): SGHRS, YFSETQ. CDR3 length equals 15 residues. CDR3 DNA: TGCGCCAGCAGCCAGGGACTAGCGACAAACAATGAGCAGTTCTTC. Encoded protein: CASSQGLATNNEQFF.

The rearrangement links TRBV7-9 to TRBJ2-1, with TRBD2 identical over 8 bases. The trim removed 1 base at V and 8 bases at J, leaving 13 bases unmatched. Germline CDR1 is SEHNR and CDR2 is FQNEAQ (reference sequence). There are 17 residues in the CDR3. The CDR3 DNA is TGTGCCAGCAGCTTAGGGTTGAAACTAGCGGCCTGGGATGAGCAGTTCTTC. This sequence encodes CASSLGLKLAAWDEQFF.

The rearrangement uses TRBV5-6 and TRBJ2-3; D gene ambiguous. The germline CDR1 and CDR2 sequences are SGHDT and YYEEEE. Trimming shortened V by 1 base and J by 3 bases, and 3 bases separated the two germline ends. This CDR3 has 12 amino acids. The CDR3 loop reads CASSLTTDTQYF. In DNA, the CDR3 is TGTGCCAGCAGCTTGACTACAGATACGCAGTATTTT.

The chain carries TRBV11-2 and TRBJ1-1; D is ambiguous. V dropped 5 bases and J dropped 4 bases, with 14 bases sitting between them. CDR3 length: 14 amino acids. CDR1 and CDR2 (germline): SGHAT, FQNNGV. CDR3 nucleotide sequence: TGTGCCAGCAGCGCAATGGGCAGCCGCACTGAAGCTTTCTTT. Encoded protein: CASSAMGSRTEAFF.

The V call is TRBV7-9, the J call TRBJ1-1; D might be TRBD1 (5 bases). The CDR3 sequence is 15 residues long. V dropped 5 bases and J dropped 0 bases, with 13 bases sitting between them. CDR1 is SEHNR and CDR2 is FQNEAQ in the germline V gene (reference sequence). CDR3 bases: TGTGCCAGCAGCCAAAACGGGGGAATGAACACTGAAGCTTTCTTT. Translation: CASSQNGGMNTEAFF.

The CDR3 sequence is CASSNSVRGRGETQYF. CDR3 in DNA: TGTGCCAGTAGTAATAGCGTGAGGGGTCGAGGAGAGACCCAGTACTTC. The V gene is TRBV19, the J gene TRBJ2-5; D may correspond to TRBD1 or TRBD2 (5 bases each). There are 16 residues in the CDR3. V was cut by 4 bases and J by 4 bases, with 19 bases left in between. CDR1 is LNHDA, CDR2 SQIVND, per germline (reference sequence).

About this clone itself: Different DNA sequences within this sample yield the same CDR3. The J gene is TRBJ2-7, the V gene TRBV29-1; D ambiguous. Germline CDR1 is SQVTM and CDR2 is ANQGSEA. This CDR3 has 10 residues. V dropped 4 bases and J dropped 3 bases, with 4 bases sitting between them. CDR3 DNA: TGCAGCGTTGTGGACTACGAGCAGTACTTC. This sequence encodes CSVVDYEQYF.

The V and J genes are TRBV23-1 and TRBJ1-2; D perhaps matches TRBD1 (5 bases). TRBV23-1 is an open reading frame, and its role is uncertain. V was shortened by 0 bases and J by 2 bases, with 10 bases between the two germline ends. The CDR3 runs to 15 residues. DNA for the CDR3: TGCGCCAGCAGTCAATCGAACAGGTCCAACTATGGCTACACCTTC. This encodes CASSQSNRSNYGYTF.

The rearrangement joins TRBV6-5 to TRBJ1-4, with no clear D. V lost 5 bases and J 8 bases, leaving 18 bases between the germline ends. Germline loops: CDR1 MNHEY, CDR2 SVGAGI. CDR3 length equals 15 residues. The CDR3 region is CASSQWTSAGEKLFF. In DNA, the CDR3 is TGTGCCAGCAGTCAATGGACCTCGGCGGGAGAAAAACTGTTTTTT.

This clone was recorded only once. The same CDR3 also results from other DNA sequences found in this sample. The chain uses TRBV28 and TRBJ2-7; D call uncertain. The CDR3 is made up of 14 amino acids. Germline-derived CDR1 and CDR2 are MDHEN and SYDVKM. V lost 2 bases and J 3 bases, leaving 11 bases between the germline ends. The CDR3: CASSLGPGFYEQYF. Written as DNA, the CDR3 is TGTGCCAGCAGTTTAGGGCCAGGCTTCTACGAGCAGTACTTC.

This chain joins TRBV5-1 and TRBJ2-1, with a tentative D call TRBD2 (6 bases). V shed 5 bases and J shed 5 bases, with 20 bases lying between them. The CDR3 spans 16 residues. Germline V gene sequence: CDR1 SGHRS, CDR2 YFSETQ. The CDR3 DNA is TGCGCCAGCAGACCGCCGGGACTTGGACGGGACAATGAGCAGTTCTTC. It specifies CASRPPGLGRDNEQFF.

The chain is built from TRBV30 and TRBJ1-1, with D unresolved. The CDR3 contains 12 residues. Trimming removed 0 bases at V and 5 bases at J, with 7 bases between. Per the germline V gene, CDR1 is GTSNPN and CDR2 is SVGIG (reference sequence). The CDR3 DNA is TGTGCCTGGAGTGTAGGGAGGACTGAAGCTTTCTTT. Its protein product is CAWSVGRTEAFF.

V usage is TRBV5-6 and J usage is TRBJ1-4; 8 bases map to TRBD1. The ends lost 3 bases at V and 6 bases at J; junction bases unmatched: 10. The germline gives CDR1 SGHDT, CDR2 YYEEEE. This CDR3 spans 16 amino acids. CDR3 bases: TGTGCCAGCAGCTCTCAGCAGGACAGGGTTTATGAAAAACTGTTTTTT. Translating it yields CASSSQQDRVYEKLFF.